This T cell receptor (beta chain) derives from a study of vaccination effects on CD4 cells after COVID-19. About the study: Researchers obtained post-vaccine samples at a median of 72 days past the second dose.

On this clone: Its antigen is not identified.

Having been cultured for less than 13 days, the cells underwent CD4+ T cell isolation. All study participants received two doses of BNT162b2 or mRNA-1273 vaccine. None of the vaccinated had previously contracted SARS-CoV-2, and their nucleocapsid antibodies tested negative. Cultures received IL-2 medium that replaced half the medium on days 3 and 7. Data came from immunoSEQ multiplex PCR; TCRdb stores just in-frame clones and leaves some out. Among more than 60,000 clones, around 69% were seen once, and the ten largest hold approximately 2%. Germline values: CDR1 MRHNA, CDR2 SNTAGT. The CDR3 is 16 amino acids. Trimming stripped 2 bases from V and 1 base from J, with 14 bases between.

The receptor comes from a human donor who received a COVID-19 vaccine. The genes are TRBV6-4 and TRBJ1-1, with no clear D. The sample in question was CD4+ T cells from PBMCs cultured without peptide, obtained after COVID-19 vaccination. CDR3 loop: CASSDPKTRGNTEAFF. The CDR3 DNA sequence: TGTGCCAGCAGTGACCCTAAGACCCGGGGGAACACTGAAGCTTTCTTT.